The 5 T cell receptor beta chains below come from one sample, sequenced in a study of blood T cell repertoires in COVID-19. Sequenced by immunoSEQ multiplex PCR; TCRdb stores in-frame clones only, minus some. The sample carries about 74,000 clones, about 88% recorded once. Specimen: peripheral blood. The receptors stem from a man in his 70s with active or convalescent COVID-19.

CDR3 sequence (DNA): TGTGCCACCACTTTGGGCTTATCTGGAAACACCATATATTTT. Translating gives CATTLGLSGNTIYF. V usage is TRBV10-3 and J usage is TRBJ1-3; D is undetermined. Trimming took 10 bases from V and 1 from J, leaving 14 bases between them. CDR1 and CDR2 from the germline V gene are ENHRY and SYGVKD. The length of the CDR3 is 14 residues.

The rearrangement uses TRBV3-1 (or the pseudogene TRBV3-2) and TRBJ2-2; D perhaps matches TRBD2 (6 bases). V was pared by 2 bases and J by 2 bases, with 15 bases between. This CDR3 contains 17 residues. Germline loops: CDR1 LGHDT, CDR2 YNNKEL (reference sequence). The CDR3 region is CASSQLETRGNTGELFF. CDR3 in DNA: TGTGCCAGCAGCCAACTAGAGACTAGGGGTAACACCGGGGAGCTGTTTTTT.

The gene calls are TRBV5-1 and TRBJ2-5; 9 bases are a match to TRBD2. V dropped 7 bases and J dropped 3; count of bases not matched to a gene: 7. The CDR3 is 14 amino acids. In germline, CDR1 is SGHRS, CDR2 YFSETQ. The CDR3 sequence is CASGTAGGKETQYF. As DNA, the CDR3 is TGCGCCAGCGGTACGGCGGGGGGGAAAGAGACCCAGTACTTC.

The chain has TRBV6-5 and TRBJ2-6; no clear D gene. CDR1 is MNHEY, CDR2 SVGAGI, per germline. The length of the CDR3 is 16 residues. Trimming cost V 0 bases and J 0 bases, with 6 bases left between them. DNA of the CDR3: TGTGCCAGCAGTTACTCTTCCAACTCTGGGGCCAACGTCCTGACTTTC. Translated, it gives CASSYSSNSGANVLTF.

The rearrangement joins TRBV6-5 to TRBJ1-5; D unresolved. The CDR3 sequence is 13 residues long. CDR1 MNHEY and CDR2 SVGAGI come from the germline V gene. Trimming removed 6 bases from V and 7 bases from J, with 13 bases in between. CDR3 DNA sequence: TGTGCCAGCAGCGCCCTCAGCGGGCAGCCCCAGCATTTT. Translating it yields CASSALSGQPQHF.